This T cell receptor beta chain was obtained from a study of blood T cells in healthy people across ages. As concerns this clonotype: Its antigen is unknown.

The CDR3 is 14 amino acids. Losses at the gene ends were 5 bases for V and 4 bases for J; bases not matched to a gene: 7. The V gene's germline CDR1 is SEHNR and CDR2 FQNEAQ (reference sequence). For the second PCR, which ran for about 7 to 12 cycles, a sample-barcoded 5' primer and a J-beta primer mix were used. TCRdb itself ran the 5' RACE reads through MiXCR, one entry per CDR3 protein. The sample lists roughly 1.5 million distinct CDR3 sequences, less than 45% occurring once. Whole-study results and caveats: Unsorted PBMC material precluded a definitive naive versus antigen-experienced comparison. Roughly linearly, TCR beta diversity per million T cells fell as age increased.

What was sequenced was blood. The origin of this receptor is a woman younger than 35 in good health. This rearrangement joins TRBV7-9 to TRBJ1-1, with 7 positions matching TRBD1. CDR3 region: CASSTQDRRTEAFF. The DNA of the CDR3 is TGTGCCAGCAGCACCCAGGACAGGCGCACTGAAGCTTTCTTT.